This T cell receptor (beta chain) was profiled in a study of blood T cells in healthy people across ages. About the study: With template switching, about one barcoded beta molecule was captured per two T cells.

Primers used in a second PCR of roughly 7 to 12 cycles were a sample-barcoded 5' primer and a J-beta primer mix. TCRdb passed the 5' RACE reads through MiXCR, listing each CDR3 protein once. The profile shows over 1,500,000 distinct CDR3 sequences, about 50% of them singletons. There are a few counts of this clonotype. Germline lookup yields CDR1 MDHEN and CDR2 SYDVKM. V was cut by 4 bases and J by 2 bases, with 14 bases left in between. This CDR3 is built from 15 residues. The chain has TRBV28 and TRBJ1-2; no reliable D call. The TCR was taken from a woman in her thirties or forties in good health. The sample taken for sequencing was blood. The CDR3 nucleotides read TGTGCCAGCAGTTCCCCCGCAGGAAGAAACTATGGCTACACCTTC. Its translation: CASSSPAGRNYGYTF.